The rows below give T cell receptor beta chains drawn from one sample of a study of blood T cell repertoires in COVID-19. Assay: immunoSEQ multiplex PCR; the TCRdb copy retains only in-frame clones and omits some. The sample lists about 170,000 clones, approximately 86% seen once, with roughly 1.2% in the top ten. The sample was peripheral blood. The receptor set was obtained from a man aged 55-75 years who had recovered from COVID-19. CDR3s include the opening cysteine and the closing phenylalanine or tryptophan. The order of the fields is CDR3 DNA, CDR3 protein, J gene, D gene, clone size, V gene. A D gene is named only where the DNA matches it firmly. Expanded clones are given a class, and other clones once, few, many or no size at all.

TGCGCCAGCAGCTTGGAACAGGGACGCGAGCAGTACTTC	CASSLEQGREQYF	TRBJ2-7	NA	NA	TRBV5-1
TGTGCCAGCAGTTACCCGACAGGGGGACTGGAGACCCAGTACTTC	CASSYPTGGLETQYF	TRBJ2-5	TRBD1	NA	TRBV6-6
TGTGCCTGGAGCTCGGGACTAGCGGGGGTAGAGCAGTACTTC	CAWSSGLAGVEQYF	TRBJ2-7	TRBD2	NA	TRBV30
TGTGCCAGCTCACCACCGGCGGGGGTGGACTCCTATAATTCACCCCTCCACTTT	CASSPPAGVDSYNSPLHF	TRBJ1-6	NA	NA	TRBV18
TGCGCCAGCAGCTTTTCGGACTGGAATGGCTACACCTTC	CASSFSDWNGYTF	TRBJ1-2	NA	NA	TRBV5-1
TGCGCCAGCAGCTTGAGACAGGGGTATACCTATGGCTACACCTTC	CASSLRQGYTYGYTF	TRBJ1-2	TRBD1	NA	TRBV5-1
TGTGCCAGCAGCTTATCGGGGGGCCCTTACACTGAAGCTTTCTTT	CASSLSGGPYTEAFF	TRBJ1-1	NA	NA	TRBV11-3
TGTGCTAGCAGCTTGGACAGCTACAATGAGCAGTTCTTC	CASSLDSYNEQFF	TRBJ2-1	NA	NA	TRBV7-7
TGCGCCAGCAGCTTGCCCGGCCTAAGGGGGGGATCGGCCTACGAGCAGTACTTC	CASSLPGLRGGSAYEQYF	TRBJ2-7	NA	few	TRBV5-1
TGCGCCAGCAGCCAAGGCCCCAGCGGGGGGACGTGGAAGCAGTTCTTC	CASSQGPSGGTWKQFF	TRBJ2-1	TRBD2	NA	TRBV4-1
TGTGCCAGCAGCTTAGAAGCGGGGGGTGGCTACACCTTC	CASSLEAGGGYTF	TRBJ1-2	NA	NA	TRBV7-9
TGTGCCAGCAGTGAAGCCCGACAGCTCTACGAGCAGTACTTC	CASSEARQLYEQYF	TRBJ2-7	NA	NA	TRBV2
TGCGCCAGCAGCCAAGATTCCGGGACTCTTCGCGAGCAGTACTTC	CASSQDSGTLREQYF	TRBJ2-7	NA	NA	TRBV4-1
TGTGCCAGCAGCTTGTTGGGACAGGGCAATCAGCCCCAGCATTTT	CASSLLGQGNQPQHF	TRBJ1-5	TRBD1	NA	TRBV5-6
TGTGCCAGCAGCCCGACAGGGGATTACCAAGAGACCCAGTACTTC	CASSPTGDYQETQYF	TRBJ2-5	TRBD1	once	TRBV3-1/TRBV3-2
TGTGCCAGCAGCTTTACAGGGGGAACTGAAGCTTTCTTT	CASSFTGGTEAFF	TRBJ1-1	TRBD1	NA	TRBV5-6
TGTGCCAGCCGGGACAGGGCTTATAATTCACCCCTCCACTTT	CASRDRAYNSPLHF	TRBJ1-6	TRBD1	few	TRBV7-2
TGTGCCATCAGTGGCGAGGGAAGCGCAGATACGCAGTATTTT	CAISGEGSADTQYF	TRBJ2-3	NA	NA	TRBV10-3
TGTGCCAGCAGTAAGAAGACTAGTGGGGATGAGCAGTTCTTC	CASSKKTSGDEQFF	TRBJ2-1	NA	NA	TRBV6-4
TGTGCCAGCAGCGCGGCAGGGGCGCGGACGGATCAGCCCCAGCATTTT	CASSAAGARTDQPQHF	TRBJ1-5	NA	NA	TRBV5-5
TGCGCCAGCAGCTTGGGTCGGGACTCTGGGGCCAACGTCCTGACTTTC	CASSLGRDSGANVLTF	TRBJ2-6	NA	NA	TRBV5-1
TGTGCCAGCAGCCCGACAGGGTATGCTAGCACAGATACGCAGTATTTT	CASSPTGYASTDTQYF	TRBJ2-3	TRBD1	NA	TRBV9
TGTGCCACCAGCGAGACTAGTTGGAGCACCGGGGAGCTGTTTTTT	CATSETSWSTGELFF	TRBJ2-2	NA	NA	TRBV15
TGCGCCAGCAGCCAAGGGACTAGCGGGGGGGGGTACGAGCAGTACTTC	CASSQGTSGGGYEQYF	TRBJ2-7	TRBD2	NA	TRBV4-3
TGTGCCAGCAGCCAAGGGCCAGGGCGGGGAACTGAAGCTTTCTTT	CASSQGPGRGTEAFF	TRBJ1-1	NA	NA	TRBV14
TGCAGTGCTAGCCCGGACATAGAAGCTTTCTTT	CSASPDIEAFF	TRBJ1-1	NA	NA	TRBV20-1
TGTGCCATCAGTGGGGCAGGGACTGGGTGGGAGCAGTACTTC	CAISGAGTGWEQYF	TRBJ2-7	NA	few	TRBV10-3
TGTGCCAGCAGAGGGACAGGGATCTCCAAGACCCAGTACTTC	CASRGTGISKTQYF	TRBJ2-5	TRBD1	NA	TRBV6-5
TGTGCCAGCAGCACCCGACAGGGCTATGGGGCCAACGTCCTGACTTTC	CASSTRQGYGANVLTF	TRBJ2-6	TRBD1	NA	TRBV5-4
TGTGCCAGTAGTATAAGAAGCGGGGGGGCAGATACGCAGTATTTT	CASSIRSGGADTQYF	TRBJ2-3	TRBD2	NA	TRBV19
TGTGCCAGCAGCCCTGGGCCGTACGAGCAGTACTTC	CASSPGPYEQYF	TRBJ2-7	NA	NA	TRBV7-9
TGTGCCAGCAGCCGCCGGACTAGCGGGAACACCGGGGAGCTGTTTTTT	CASSRRTSGNTGELFF	TRBJ2-2	TRBD2	NA	TRBV3-1/TRBV3-2
TGTGCCAGCGACAGGTACCCCGGGGAGCTGTTTTTT	CASDRYPGELFF	TRBJ2-2	NA	NA	TRBV6-5